This T cell receptor (beta chain) was recorded in a study of blood T cell repertoires in COVID-19. Overall study context: Samples taken during acute and convalescent COVID-19 were collected in the United States, Italy and Spain. T cells, B-cell-depleted T cells, or PBMCs supplied cDNA or gDNA.

CDR1 is SGHVS and CDR2 is FNYEAQ in the germline V gene. V lost 4 bases to trimming and J lost 2 bases, with 11 bases between them. The CDR3 consists of 14 residues. Participants were placed into cohorts based on the clinical history they reported. As originally analysed: Amplification of reference gene primers provided the estimated nucleated cell counts. The data were produced by immunoSEQ multiplex PCR, yet TCRdb's version contains in-frame clones alone and is incomplete. V, J and clone size reflect that table, while D and trimming were determined from the DNA. The sample has a few hundred thousand clones, approximately 90% seen once; the top ten hold 10% to 13%.

The chain employs TRBV7-6 and TRBJ2-5; tentative D call: TRBD1 (7 bases). The sequence derives from a man younger than 35 with acute COVID-19. The sample consisted of PBMCs or T cells enriched from blood (not recorded which). Here the CDR3 DNA reads TGTGCCAGCAGCTCCAGGGGGAGGCAAGAGACCCAGTACTTC. Translating it yields CASSSRGRQETQYF.